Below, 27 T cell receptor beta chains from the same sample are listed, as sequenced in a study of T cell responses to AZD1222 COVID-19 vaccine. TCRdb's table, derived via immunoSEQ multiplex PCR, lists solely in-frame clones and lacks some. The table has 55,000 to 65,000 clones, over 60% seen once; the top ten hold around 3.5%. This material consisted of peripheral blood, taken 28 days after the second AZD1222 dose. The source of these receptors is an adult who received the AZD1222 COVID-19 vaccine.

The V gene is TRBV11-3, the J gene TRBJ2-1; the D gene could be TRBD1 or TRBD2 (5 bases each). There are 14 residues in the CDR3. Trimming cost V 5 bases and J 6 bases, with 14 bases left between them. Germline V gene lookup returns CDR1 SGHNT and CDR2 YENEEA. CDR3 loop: CASSGRDEFNEQFF. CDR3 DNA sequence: TGTGCCAGCAGCGGCCGGGACGAATTCAATGAGCAGTTCTTC.

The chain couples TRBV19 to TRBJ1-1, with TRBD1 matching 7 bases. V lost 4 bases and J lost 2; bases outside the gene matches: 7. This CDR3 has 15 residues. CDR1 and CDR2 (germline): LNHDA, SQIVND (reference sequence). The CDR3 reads CASSKPYRGNTEAFF. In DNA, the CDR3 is TGTGCCAGTAGTAAGCCTTACAGGGGAAACACTGAAGCTTTCTTT.

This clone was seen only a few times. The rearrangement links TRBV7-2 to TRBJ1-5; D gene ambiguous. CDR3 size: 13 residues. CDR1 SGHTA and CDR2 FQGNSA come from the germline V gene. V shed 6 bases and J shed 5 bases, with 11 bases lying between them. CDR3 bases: TGTGCCAGCAGTGGAGGCGTCGATCAGCCCCAGCATTTT. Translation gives CASSGGVDQPQHF.

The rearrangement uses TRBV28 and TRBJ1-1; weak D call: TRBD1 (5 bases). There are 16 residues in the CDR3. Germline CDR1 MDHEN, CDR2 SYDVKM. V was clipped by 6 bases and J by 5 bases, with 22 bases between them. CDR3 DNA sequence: TGTGCCAGCAGCCTCCGAGGGGCGGGTGAAGAGACTGAAGCTTTCTTT. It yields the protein CASSLRGAGEETEAFF.

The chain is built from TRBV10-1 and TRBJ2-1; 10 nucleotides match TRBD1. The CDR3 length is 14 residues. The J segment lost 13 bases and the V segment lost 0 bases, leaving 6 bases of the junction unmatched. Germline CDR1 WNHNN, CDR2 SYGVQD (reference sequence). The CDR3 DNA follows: TGCGCCAGCAGTGAGTCAGACAGGGGGCAATTTCAGTTCTTC. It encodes CASSESDRGQFQFF.

In nucleotides, the CDR3 is TGTGCCATCAGTGAGGGACCACTTAGCTCCTACGAGCAGTACTTC. Its translation is CAISEGPLSSYEQYF. The chain has TRBV10-3 and TRBJ2-7; D remains unclear. V was clipped by 2 bases and J by 0 bases, with 11 bases between them. The CDR3 is made up of 15 amino acids. Germline CDR1 reads ENHRY; CDR2 reads SYGVKD.

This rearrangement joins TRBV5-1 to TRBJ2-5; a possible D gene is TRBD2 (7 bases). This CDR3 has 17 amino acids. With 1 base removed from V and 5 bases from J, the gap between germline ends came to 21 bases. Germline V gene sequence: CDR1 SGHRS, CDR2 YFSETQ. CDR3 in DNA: TGCGCCAGCAGCTTGCGGCCTGGGGGGGCTGTATTGGAGACCCAGTACTTC. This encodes CASSLRPGGAVLETQYF.

CDR3 bases: TGTGCCAGCAGCCTAGAACAGGGGTATGGGAATTCACCCCTCCACTTT. The encoded protein is CASSLEQGYGNSPLHF. The chain uses TRBV5-6 and TRBJ1-6, with 7 positions matching TRBD1. V lost 4 bases and J lost 7; bases outside the gene matches: 11. CDR1 and CDR2 (germline): SGHDT, YYEEEE. The CDR3 runs to 16 residues.

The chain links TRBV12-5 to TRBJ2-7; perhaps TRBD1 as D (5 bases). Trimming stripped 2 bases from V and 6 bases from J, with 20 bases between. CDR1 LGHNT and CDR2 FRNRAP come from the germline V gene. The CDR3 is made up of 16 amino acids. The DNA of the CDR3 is TGTGCTAGTGGTTTGCCACACCCGAGGACAAGCATCGAGCAGTACTTC. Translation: CASGLPHPRTSIEQYF.

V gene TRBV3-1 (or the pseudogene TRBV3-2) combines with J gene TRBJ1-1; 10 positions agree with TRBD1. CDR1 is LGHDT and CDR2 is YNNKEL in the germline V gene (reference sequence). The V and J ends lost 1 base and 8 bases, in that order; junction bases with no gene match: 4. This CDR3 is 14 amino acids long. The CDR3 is CASSQAGTGVEAFF. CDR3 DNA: TGTGCCAGCAGCCAAGCAGGGACAGGGGTGGAAGCTTTCTTT.

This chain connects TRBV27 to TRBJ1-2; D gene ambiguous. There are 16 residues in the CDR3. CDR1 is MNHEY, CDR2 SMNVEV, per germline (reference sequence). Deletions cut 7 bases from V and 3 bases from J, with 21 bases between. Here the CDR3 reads CASTKTPQPTYYGYTF. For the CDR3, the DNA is TGTGCCAGCACCAAGACCCCCCAGCCCACCTACTATGGCTACACCTTC.

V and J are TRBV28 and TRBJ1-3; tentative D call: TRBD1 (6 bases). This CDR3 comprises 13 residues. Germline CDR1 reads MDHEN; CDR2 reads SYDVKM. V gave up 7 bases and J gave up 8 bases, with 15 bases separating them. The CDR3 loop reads CASIQGLGDTIYF. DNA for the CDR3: TGTGCCAGCATCCAGGGGCTTGGGGACACCATATATTTT.

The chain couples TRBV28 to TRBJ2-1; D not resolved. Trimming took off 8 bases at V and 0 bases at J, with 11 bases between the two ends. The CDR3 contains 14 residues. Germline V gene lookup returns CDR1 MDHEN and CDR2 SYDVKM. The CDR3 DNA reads TGTGCCAGCTCGGGCAGACCCTCCTACAATGAGCAGTTCTTC. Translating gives CASSGRPSYNEQFF. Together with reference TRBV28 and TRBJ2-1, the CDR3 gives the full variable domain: DVKVTQSSRYLVKRTGEKVFLECVQDMDHENMFWYRQDPGLGLRLIYFSYDVKMKEKGDIPEGYSVSREKKERFSLILESASTNQTSMYLCASSGRPSYNEQFFGPGTRLTVL.

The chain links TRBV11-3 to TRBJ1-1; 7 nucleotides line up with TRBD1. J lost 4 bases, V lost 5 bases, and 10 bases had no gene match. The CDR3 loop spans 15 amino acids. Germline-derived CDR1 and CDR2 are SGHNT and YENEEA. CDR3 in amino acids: CASSSLPGQFTEAFF. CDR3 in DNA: TGTGCCAGCAGCAGCCTACCGGGACAGTTCACTGAAGCTTTCTTT.

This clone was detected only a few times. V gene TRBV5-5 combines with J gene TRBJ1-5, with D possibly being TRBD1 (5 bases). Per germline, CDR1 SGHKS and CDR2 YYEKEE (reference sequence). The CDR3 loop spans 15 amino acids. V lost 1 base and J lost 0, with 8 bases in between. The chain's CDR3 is CASSLTGHSNQPQHF. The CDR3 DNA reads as TGTGCCAGCAGCTTGACAGGACATAGCAATCAGCCCCAGCATTTT. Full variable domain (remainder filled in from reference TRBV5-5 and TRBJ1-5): DAGVTQSPTHLIKTRGQQVTLRCSPISGHKSVSWYQQVLGQGPQFIFQYYEKEERGRGNFPDRFSARQFPNYSSELNVNALLLGDSALYLCASSLTGHSNQPQHFGDGTRLSIL.

The CDR3 reads CASSLSIGSVQPQHF. In DNA form, the CDR3 reads TGTGCCAGCAGTTTATCGATAGGCAGCGTTCAGCCCCAGCATTTT. V usage is TRBV27 and J usage is TRBJ1-5, with no clear D. Trimming pared 0 bases from V and 6 bases from J, leaving 12 bases between. CDR1 is MNHEY, CDR2 SMNVEV, per germline (reference sequence). This CDR3 has 15 amino acids.

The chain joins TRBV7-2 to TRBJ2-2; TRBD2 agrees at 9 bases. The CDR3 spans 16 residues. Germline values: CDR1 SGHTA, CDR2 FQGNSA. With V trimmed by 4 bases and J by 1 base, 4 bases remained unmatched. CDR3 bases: TGTGCCAGCAGCTCCCCGACTAGCGGGAACACCGGGGAGCTGTTTTTT. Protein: CASSSPTSGNTGELFF.

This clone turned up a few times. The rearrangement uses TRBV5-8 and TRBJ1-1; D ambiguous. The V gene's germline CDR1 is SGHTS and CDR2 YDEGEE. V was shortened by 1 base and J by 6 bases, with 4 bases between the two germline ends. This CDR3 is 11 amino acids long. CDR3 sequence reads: CASSLFSEAFF. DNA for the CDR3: TGTGCCAGCAGCTTGTTTTCTGAAGCTTTCTTT.

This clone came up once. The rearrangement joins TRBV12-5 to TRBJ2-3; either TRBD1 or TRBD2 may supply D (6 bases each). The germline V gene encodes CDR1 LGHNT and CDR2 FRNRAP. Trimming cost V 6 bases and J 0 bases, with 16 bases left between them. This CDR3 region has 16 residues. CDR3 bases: TGTGCTAGTGGGAGGAGGGGGGACCCTAGCACAGATACGCAGTATTTT. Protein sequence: CASGRRGDPSTDTQYF. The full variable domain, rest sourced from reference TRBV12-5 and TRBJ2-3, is DARVTQTPRHKVTEMGQEVTMRCQPILGHNTVFWYRQTMMQGLELLAYFRNRAPLDDSGMPKDRFSAEMPDATLATLKIQPSEPRDSAVYFCASGRRGDPSTDTQYFGPGTRLTVL.

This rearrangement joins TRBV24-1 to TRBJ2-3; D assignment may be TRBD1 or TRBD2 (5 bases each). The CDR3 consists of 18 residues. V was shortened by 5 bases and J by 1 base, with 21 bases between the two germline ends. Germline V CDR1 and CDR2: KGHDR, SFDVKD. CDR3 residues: CATSGLGVRDGGTDTQYF. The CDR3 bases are TGTGCCACCAGTGGATTAGGGGTCCGGGACGGGGGCACAGATACGCAGTATTTT.

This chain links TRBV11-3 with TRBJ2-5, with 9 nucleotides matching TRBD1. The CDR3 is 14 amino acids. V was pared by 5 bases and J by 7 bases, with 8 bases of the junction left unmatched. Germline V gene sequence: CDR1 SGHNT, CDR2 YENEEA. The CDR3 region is CASSGDRGTGTQYF. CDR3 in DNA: TGTGCCAGCAGCGGAGACAGGGGGACGGGGACCCAGTACTTC. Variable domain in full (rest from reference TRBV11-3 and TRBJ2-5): EAGVVQSPRYKIIEKKQPVAFWCNPISGHNTLYWYLQNLGQGPELLIRYENEEAVDDSQLPKDRFSAERLKGVDSTLKIQPAELGDSAVYLCASSGDRGTGTQYFGPGTRLLVL.

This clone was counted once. The CDR3 loop reads CASRGRLAGGPDTQYF. The CDR3, as DNA: TGTGCCAGCAGGGGGCGACTAGCGGGGGGGCCAGATACGCAGTATTTT. The chain joins TRBV2 to TRBJ2-3, with 14 bases lining up with TRBD2. CDR3 size: 16 residues. CDR1 SNHLY and CDR2 FYNNEI come from the germline V gene. The V segment lost 6 bases and the J segment 4 bases; nucleotides outside the gene matches: 6.

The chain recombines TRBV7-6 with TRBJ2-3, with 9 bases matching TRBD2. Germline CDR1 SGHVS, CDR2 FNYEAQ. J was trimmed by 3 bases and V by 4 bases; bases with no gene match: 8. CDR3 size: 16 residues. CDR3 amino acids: CASSSSSGGWTDTQYF. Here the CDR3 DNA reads TGTGCCAGCAGCTCCAGTAGCGGGGGATGGACAGATACGCAGTATTTT.

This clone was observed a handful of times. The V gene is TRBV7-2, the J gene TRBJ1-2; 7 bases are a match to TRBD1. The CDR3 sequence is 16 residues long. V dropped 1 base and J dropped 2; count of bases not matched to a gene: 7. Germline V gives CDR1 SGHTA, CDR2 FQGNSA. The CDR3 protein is CASSLGGAQGNYGYTF. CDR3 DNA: TGTGCCAGCAGCTTAGGGGGGGCACAGGGGAACTATGGCTACACCTTC.

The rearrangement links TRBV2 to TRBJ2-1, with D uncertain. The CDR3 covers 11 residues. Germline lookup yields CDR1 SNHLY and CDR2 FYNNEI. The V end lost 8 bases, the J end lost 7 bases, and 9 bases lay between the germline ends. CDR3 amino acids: CASGSENEQFF. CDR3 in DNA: TGTGCCAGCGGATCAGAAAATGAGCAGTTCTTC.

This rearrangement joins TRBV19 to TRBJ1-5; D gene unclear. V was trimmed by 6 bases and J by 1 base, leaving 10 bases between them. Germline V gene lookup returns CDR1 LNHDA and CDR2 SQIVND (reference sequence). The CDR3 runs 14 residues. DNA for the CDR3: TGTGCCAGTAGCCGCACTAGGAGCAATCAGCCCCAGCATTTT. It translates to CASSRTRSNQPQHF.

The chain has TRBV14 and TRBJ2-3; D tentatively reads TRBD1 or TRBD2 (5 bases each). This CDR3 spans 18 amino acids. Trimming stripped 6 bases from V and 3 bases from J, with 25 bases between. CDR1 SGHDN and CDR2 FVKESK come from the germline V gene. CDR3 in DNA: TGTGCCAGCAGTACTCTCCCCAGTGGTCCGGGGACGACAGATACGCAGTATTTT. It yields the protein CASSTLPSGPGTTDTQYF.